The 12 T cell receptor beta chains below were found in one sample sequenced in a study of brain metastases from non-small cell lung cancer. The repertoire was sequenced with immunoSEQ multiplex PCR; TCRdb's copy has only in-frame clones and lacks some. The profile covers more than 2,000 clones, with roughly 83% appearing a single time and about 7.2% taken by the ten largest. The sample consisted of tissue from a brain metastasis. These receptors all stem from a donor at least 40 years old with non-small cell lung cancer.

J is TRBJ2-2 and V is TRBV19, with 9 bases aligning to TRBD1. J lost 3 bases, V lost 4 bases, and 12 bases had no gene match. The CDR3 spans 18 residues. Germline loops: CDR1 LNHDA, CDR2 SQIVND (reference sequence). The CDR3 loop is CASSRNGQGLVDTGELFF. The CDR3 DNA reads TGTGCCAGTAGTAGAAACGGACAGGGGCTGGTGGACACCGGGGAGCTGTTTTTT. Using reference TRBV19 and TRBJ2-2 for the parts outside the CDR3, the full variable domain is DGGITQSPKYLFRKEGQNVTLSCEQNLNHDAMYWYRQDPGQGLRLIYYSQIVNDFQKGDIAEGYSVSREKKESFPLTVTSAQKNPTAFYLCASSRNGQGLVDTGELFFGEGSRLTVL.

This sequence joins TRBV15 and TRBJ1-5; D gene uncertain. V shed 6 bases and J shed 2 bases, with 20 bases lying between them. Germline lookup yields CDR1 LNHNV and CDR2 YYDKDF (reference sequence). The CDR3 spans 17 residues. CDR3 DNA: TGTGCCACCAGTCGCGGGCAGGTTGCAGGAGGCAATCAGCCCCAGCATTTT. This translates into CATSRGQVAGGNQPQHF.

This chain connects TRBV27 to TRBJ1-1; TRBD1 matches at 7 bases. V was pared by 6 bases and J by 5 bases, with 6 bases of the junction left unmatched. The CDR3 is 13 amino acids. Per germline, CDR1 MNHEY and CDR2 SMNVEV (reference sequence). CDR3 loop: CASRVTGRTEAFF. The CDR3 DNA reads TGTGCCAGCAGAGTGACAGGGAGGACTGAAGCTTTCTTT.

J is TRBJ2-2 and V is TRBV28, with 8 nucleotides matching TRBD2. V lost 7 bases, J lost 4 bases, and 8 bases stayed unmatched. The CDR3 consists of 15 residues. The germline V gene encodes CDR1 MDHEN and CDR2 SYDVKM. In DNA form, the CDR3 reads TGTGCCAGCAAGGAGGGTAGCGGGACCACCGGGGAGCTGTTTTTT. Amino acids: CASKEGSGTTGELFF.

The chain couples TRBV9 to TRBJ2-3; 9 bases map to TRBD2. The germline V gene has CDR1 SGDLS and CDR2 YYNGEE. J lost 4 bases, V lost 0 bases, and 9 bases had no gene match. This CDR3 spans 17 amino acids. The CDR3 sequence is CASSVADSGRRADTQYF. In nucleotides, the CDR3 is TGTGCCAGCAGCGTAGCTGATAGCGGGAGACGTGCAGATACGCAGTATTTT.

The gene calls are TRBV6-5 and TRBJ2-7; 9 nucleotides align to TRBD1. CDR1 MNHEY and CDR2 SVGAGI come from the germline V gene. This CDR3 has 14 residues. The ends lost 6 bases at V and 5 bases at J; junction bases unmatched: 8. As DNA, the CDR3 is TGTGCCAGCAGCGTTGGGACAGGGATCCACGAGCAGTACTTC. Its translation is CASSVGTGIHEQYF.

The V call is TRBV27, the J call TRBJ1-1; no reliable D call. The V gene's germline CDR1 is MNHEY and CDR2 SMNVEV (reference sequence). The CDR3 sequence is 13 residues long. V lost 4 bases and J lost 1, with 7 bases in between. CDR3 DNA sequence: TGTGCCAGCAGTTCCAGACCGAACACTGAAGCTTTCTTT. Translation gives CASSSRPNTEAFF.

This rearrangement joins TRBV4-1 to TRBJ2-5; possible D gene TRBD2, 6 bases. Germline assignment: CDR1 MGHRA and CDR2 YSYEKL. Deletions cut 0 bases from V and 5 bases from J, with 13 bases between. CDR3 size: 15 residues. The CDR3 loop is CASSQERPRGETQYF. CDR3 bases: TGCGCCAGCAGCCAAGAGAGGCCCCGGGGGGAGACCCAGTACTTC.

This clone was observed a few times. This sequence joins TRBV5-1 and TRBJ1-1; D is unclear. Germline CDR1 SGHRS, CDR2 YFSETQ. V was pared by 2 bases and J by 4 bases, with 9 bases between. This CDR3 spans 13 amino acids. Written as DNA, the CDR3 is TGCGCCAGCAGCTTAGAGGGCGGCACTGAAGCTTTCTTT. Its protein product is CASSLEGGTEAFF.

This clone was seen a single time. CDR3 DNA: TGTGCCAGCAGCCAAAAGTATGGCTACACCTTC. The encoded protein is CASSQKYGYTF. The J gene is TRBJ1-2, the V gene TRBV3-1 (or the pseudogene TRBV3-2); D is undetermined. V was cut by 2 bases and J by 5 bases, with 3 bases left in between. This CDR3 comprises 11 residues. The V gene's germline CDR1 is LGHDT and CDR2 YNNKEL (reference sequence).

The J gene is TRBJ1-1, the V gene TRBV6-5, with D possibly being TRBD1 (5 bases). The CDR3 consists of 16 residues. Trimming removed 5 bases from V and 0 bases from J, with 16 bases in between. CDR1 MNHEY and CDR2 SVGAGI come from the germline V gene. The CDR3 reads CASSHWADRLNTEAFF. The CDR3 DNA sequence: TGTGCCAGCAGTCACTGGGCCGACAGATTGAACACTGAAGCTTTCTTT.

The V call is TRBV2, the J call TRBJ2-7, with a tentative D call TRBD1 (6 bases). V was clipped by 2 bases and J by 2 bases, with 10 bases between them. The CDR3 runs 14 residues. CDR1 and CDR2 from the germline V gene are SNHLY and FYNNEI. The CDR3 nucleotides read TGTGCCAGCAGTGAATATAAGGGGGCCTACGAGCAGTACTTC. It codes for CASSEYKGAYEQYF.